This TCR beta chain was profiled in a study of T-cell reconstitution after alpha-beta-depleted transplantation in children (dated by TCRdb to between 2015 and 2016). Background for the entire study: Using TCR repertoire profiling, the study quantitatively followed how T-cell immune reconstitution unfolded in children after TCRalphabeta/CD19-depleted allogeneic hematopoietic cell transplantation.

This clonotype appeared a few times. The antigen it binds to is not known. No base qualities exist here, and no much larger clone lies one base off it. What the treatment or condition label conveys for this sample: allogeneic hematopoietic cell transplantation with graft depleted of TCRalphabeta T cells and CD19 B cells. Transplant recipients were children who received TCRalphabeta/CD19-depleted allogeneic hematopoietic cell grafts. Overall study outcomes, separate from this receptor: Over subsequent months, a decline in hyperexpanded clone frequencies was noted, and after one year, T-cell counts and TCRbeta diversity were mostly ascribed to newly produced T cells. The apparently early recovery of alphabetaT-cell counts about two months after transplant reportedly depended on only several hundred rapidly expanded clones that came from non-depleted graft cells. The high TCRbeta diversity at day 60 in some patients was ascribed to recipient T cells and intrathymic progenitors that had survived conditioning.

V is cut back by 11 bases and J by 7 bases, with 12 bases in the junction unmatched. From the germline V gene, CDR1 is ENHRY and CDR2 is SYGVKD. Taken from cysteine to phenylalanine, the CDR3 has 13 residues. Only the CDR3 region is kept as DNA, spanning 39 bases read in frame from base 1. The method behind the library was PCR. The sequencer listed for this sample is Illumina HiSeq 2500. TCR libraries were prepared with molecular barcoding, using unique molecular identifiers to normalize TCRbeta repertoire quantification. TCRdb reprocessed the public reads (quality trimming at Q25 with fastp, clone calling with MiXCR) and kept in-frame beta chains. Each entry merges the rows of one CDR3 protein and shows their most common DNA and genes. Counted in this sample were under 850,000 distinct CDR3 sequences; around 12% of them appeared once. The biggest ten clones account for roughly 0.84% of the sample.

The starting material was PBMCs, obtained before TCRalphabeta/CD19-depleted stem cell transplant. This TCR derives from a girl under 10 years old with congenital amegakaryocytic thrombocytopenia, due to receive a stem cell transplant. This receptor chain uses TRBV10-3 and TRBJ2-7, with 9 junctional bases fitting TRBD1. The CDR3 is CASHGDRVGEQYF. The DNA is TGTGCCTCCCATGGGGACAGGGTCGGAGAGCAGTACTTC.